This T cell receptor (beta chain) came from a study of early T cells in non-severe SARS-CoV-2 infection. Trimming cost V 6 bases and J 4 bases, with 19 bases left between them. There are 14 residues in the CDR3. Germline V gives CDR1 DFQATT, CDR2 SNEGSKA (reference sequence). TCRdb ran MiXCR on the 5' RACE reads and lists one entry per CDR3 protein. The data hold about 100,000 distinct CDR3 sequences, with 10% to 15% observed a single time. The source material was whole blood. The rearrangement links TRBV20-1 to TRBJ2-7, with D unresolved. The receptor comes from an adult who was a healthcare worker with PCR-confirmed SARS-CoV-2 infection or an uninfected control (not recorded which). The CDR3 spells CSAVLVVKDYEQYF. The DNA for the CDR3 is TGCAGTGCCGTCCTAGTGGTGAAGGATTACGAGCAGTACTTC.